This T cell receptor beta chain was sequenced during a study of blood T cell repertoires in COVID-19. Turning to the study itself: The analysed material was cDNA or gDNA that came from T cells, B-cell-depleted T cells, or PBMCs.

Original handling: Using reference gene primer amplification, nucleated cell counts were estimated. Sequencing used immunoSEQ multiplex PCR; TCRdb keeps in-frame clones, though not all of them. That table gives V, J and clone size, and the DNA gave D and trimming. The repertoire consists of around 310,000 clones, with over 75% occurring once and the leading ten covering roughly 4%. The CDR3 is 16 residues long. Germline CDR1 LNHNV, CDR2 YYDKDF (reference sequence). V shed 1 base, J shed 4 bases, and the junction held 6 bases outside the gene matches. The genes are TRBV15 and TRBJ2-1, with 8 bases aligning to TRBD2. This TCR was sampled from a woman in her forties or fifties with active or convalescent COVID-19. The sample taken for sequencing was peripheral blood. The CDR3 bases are TGTGCCACCAGCAGAGTCGGTAGCGGGGCGTACAATGAGCAGTTCTTC. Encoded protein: CATSRVGSGAYNEQFF.